This TCR beta chain was retrieved from a study of tumor and adjacent non-tumor tissue in lung cancer. TCRbeta libraries were built with three rounds of nested PCR, modified from ARM-PCR. TCRdb passed the multiplex PCR reads through MiXCR, listing each CDR3 protein once. The sample lists 200,000 to 250,000 distinct CDR3 sequences; 71% were seen once. Study observations and caveats: Top 100 clones took a larger repertoire share in normal lung. Patients with more diverse tumor TCRs had worse survival.

In germline, CDR1 is MDHEN, CDR2 SYDVKM. The CDR3 has 14 amino acids. V was clipped by 6 bases and J by 6 bases; unmatched bases: 11. RNA was extracted from bulk tissue without any cell sorting. This clonotype was recorded a few times. Its antigen is not known. Sequencing was done on a sample of lung tumor tissue. The source of this sequence is a man between 60 and 70 years old with non-small cell lung cancer. This chain connects TRBV28 to TRBJ2-7, with 7 bases lining up with TRBD1. This CDR3 is CASRTTGTVGEQYF. For the CDR3, the DNA is TGTGCCAGCAGAACCACCGGGACAGTCGGCGAGCAGTACTTC.